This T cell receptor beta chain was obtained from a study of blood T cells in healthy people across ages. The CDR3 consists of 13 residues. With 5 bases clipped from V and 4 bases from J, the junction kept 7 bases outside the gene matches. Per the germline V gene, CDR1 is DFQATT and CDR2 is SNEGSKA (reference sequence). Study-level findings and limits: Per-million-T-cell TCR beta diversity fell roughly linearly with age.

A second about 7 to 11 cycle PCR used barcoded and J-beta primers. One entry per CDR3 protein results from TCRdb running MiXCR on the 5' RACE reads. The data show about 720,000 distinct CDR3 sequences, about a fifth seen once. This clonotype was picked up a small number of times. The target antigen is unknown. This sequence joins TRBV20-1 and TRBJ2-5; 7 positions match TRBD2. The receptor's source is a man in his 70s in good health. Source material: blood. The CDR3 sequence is CSAPGLGGETQYF. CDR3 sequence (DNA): TGCAGTGCTCCTGGACTAGGAGGAGAGACCCAGTACTTC.